This T cell receptor beta chain was sequenced during a study of CD8 T cells in ankylosing spondylitis. The table lists this clonotype with many counts. Each CDR3 protein gets one entry after TCRdb re-called the 5' RACE reads with MiXCR. The sample gives hundreds of thousands of distinct CDR3 sequences, approximately 20% of which show up once; around 7.8% is in the top ten. CDR3 size: 16 residues. Germline values: CDR1 DFQATT, CDR2 SNEGSKA (reference sequence). V was clipped by 1 base and J by 4 bases; unmatched bases: 6. The sequenced sample was blood, either unsorted or a sorted T cell fraction (not recorded which). The chain has TRBV20-1 and TRBJ2-3; TRBD2 matches at 12 bases. This sequence originates from a male donor with ankylosing spondylitis or in good health (not recorded which). CDR3 in DNA: TGCAGTGCTAGAGCCCCAACTAGCGGGAGGCCAGATACGCAGTATTTT. Translating it yields CSARAPTSGRPDTQYF.